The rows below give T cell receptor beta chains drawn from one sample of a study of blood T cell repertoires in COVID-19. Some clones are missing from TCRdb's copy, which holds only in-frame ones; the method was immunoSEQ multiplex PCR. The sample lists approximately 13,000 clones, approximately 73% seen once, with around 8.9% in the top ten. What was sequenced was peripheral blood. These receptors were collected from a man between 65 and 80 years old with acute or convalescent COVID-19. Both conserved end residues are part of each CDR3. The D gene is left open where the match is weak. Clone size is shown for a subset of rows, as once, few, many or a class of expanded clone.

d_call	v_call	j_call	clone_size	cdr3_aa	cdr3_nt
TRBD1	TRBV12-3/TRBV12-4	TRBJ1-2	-	CASSPINRGGYTF	TGTGCCAGCAGTCCGATCAACAGGGGCGGCTACACCTTC
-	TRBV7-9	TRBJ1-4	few	CASSLDGGFVNEKLFF	TGTGCCAGCAGCTTAGACGGCGGGTTCGTTAATGAAAAACTGTTTTTT
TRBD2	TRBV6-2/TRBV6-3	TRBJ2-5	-	CASCSGLAGGPTETQYF	TGTGCCAGCTGTTCCGGCCTAGCGGGAGGGCCTACCGAGACCCAGTACTTC
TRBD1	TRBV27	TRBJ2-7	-	CASSLQGAYEQYF	TGTGCCAGCAGCCTCCAGGGGGCCTACGAGCAGTACTTC
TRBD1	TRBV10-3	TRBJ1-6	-	CAISDGQGGYSPLHF	TGTGCCATCAGTGACGGACAGGGCGGATACTCACCCCTCCACTTT
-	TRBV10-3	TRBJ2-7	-	CAIGRDGYEQYF	TGTGCCATCGGGCGGGACGGCTACGAGCAGTACTTC
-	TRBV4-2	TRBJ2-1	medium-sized	CASSQEWDIDNEQFF	TGTGCCAGCAGCCAAGAATGGGACATTGACAATGAGCAGTTCTTC
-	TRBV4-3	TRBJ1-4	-	CASSRGRVQGIEKLFF	TGCGCCAGCAGCCGGGGGAGGGTACAGGGCATCGAAAAACTGTTTTTT
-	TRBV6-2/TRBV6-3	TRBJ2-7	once	CASSFLSYEQYF	TGTGCCAGCAGTTTCCTCTCCTACGAGCAGTACTTC
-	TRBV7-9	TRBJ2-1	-	CASSLITGDNEQFF	TGTGCCAGCAGCTTAATCACCGGGGACAATGAGCAGTTCTTC
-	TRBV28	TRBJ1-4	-	CATGRINEKLFF	TGTGCCACGGGAAGAATCAATGAAAAACTGTTTTTT
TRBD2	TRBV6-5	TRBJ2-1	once	CASTLGLAGSNEQFF	TGTGCCAGCACCCTCGGGCTAGCGGGGAGCAATGAGCAGTTCTTC
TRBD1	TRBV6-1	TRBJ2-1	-	CASSEGQGATYNEQFF	TGTGCCAGCAGTGAAGGACAGGGGGCTACCTACAATGAGCAGTTCTTC
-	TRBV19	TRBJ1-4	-	CASSNPGQLNEKLFF	TGTGCCAGTAGTAATCCGGGACAACTTAATGAAAAACTGTTTTTT
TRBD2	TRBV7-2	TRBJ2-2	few	CASSLAVAGGPSTGELFF	TGTGCCAGCAGCTTAGCAGTTGCGGGAGGGCCAAGTACCGGGGAGCTGTTTTTT
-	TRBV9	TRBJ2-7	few	CASSPQSGGAYEQYF	TGTGCCAGCAGCCCCCAATCCGGGGGAGCCTACGAGCAGTACTTC
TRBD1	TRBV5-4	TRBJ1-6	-	CASSSRTGNDSPLHF	TGTGCCAGCAGCTCGCGGACAGGGAATGACTCACCCCTCCACTTT
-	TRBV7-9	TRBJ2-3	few	CASRSEGARKTDTQYF	TGTGCCAGCCGCTCGGAGGGAGCGCGGAAAACAGATACGCAGTATTTT
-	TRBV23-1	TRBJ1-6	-	CASSQSRGRGNSPLHF	TGCGCCAGCAGTCAATCGAGGGGCCGGGGGAATTCACCCCTCCACTTT
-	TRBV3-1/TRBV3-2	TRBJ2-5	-	CASSQDWGAQETQYF	TGTGCCAGCAGCCAAGACTGGGGAGCTCAAGAGACCCAGTACTTC
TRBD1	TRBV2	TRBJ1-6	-	CASRGTGGIGSPLHF	TGTGCCAGCAGAGGGACAGGGGGCATTGGATCACCCCTCCACTTT
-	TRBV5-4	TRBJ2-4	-	CASSLTSQDFENIQYF	TGTGCCAGCAGCTTAACGTCTCAGGACTTCGAAAACATTCAGTACTTC
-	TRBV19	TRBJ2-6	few	CASTQGATGANVLTF	TGTGCCAGTACACAGGGTGCTACTGGGGCCAACGTCCTGACTTTC
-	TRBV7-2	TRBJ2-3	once	CASSYSPDTQYF	TGTGCCAGCAGCTATAGTCCAGATACGCAGTATTTT
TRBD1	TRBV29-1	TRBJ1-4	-	CSVQGDISNNEKLFF	TGCAGCGTTCAGGGGGACATTTCTAATAATGAAAAACTGTTTTTT
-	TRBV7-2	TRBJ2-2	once	CASSLVRGGTGELFF	TGTGCCAGCAGCTTAGTCAGGGGTGGCACCGGGGAGCTGTTTTTT